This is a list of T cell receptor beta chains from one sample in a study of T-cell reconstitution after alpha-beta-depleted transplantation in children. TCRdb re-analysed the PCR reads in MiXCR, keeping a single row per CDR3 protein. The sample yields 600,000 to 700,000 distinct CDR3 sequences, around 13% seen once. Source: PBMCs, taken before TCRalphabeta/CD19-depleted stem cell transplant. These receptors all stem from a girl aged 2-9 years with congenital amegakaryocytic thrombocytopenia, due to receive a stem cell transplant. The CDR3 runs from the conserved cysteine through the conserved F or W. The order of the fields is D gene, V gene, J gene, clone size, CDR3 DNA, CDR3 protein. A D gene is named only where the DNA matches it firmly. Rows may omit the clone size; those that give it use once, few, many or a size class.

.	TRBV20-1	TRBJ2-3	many	TGCAGTGCCGAGCAGGGGACGGGGTTTGCGCAGTATTTT	CSAEQGTGFAQYF
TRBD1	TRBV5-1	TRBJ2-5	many	TGCGCCAGCAGCTTGGGGGACAGGCCACAAGAGACCCAGTACTTC	CASSLGDRPQETQYF
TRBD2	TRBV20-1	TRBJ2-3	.	TGCAGTGCTCCGAGACTAGCGGGAGGCACAGATACGCAGTATTTT	CSAPRLAGGTDTQYF
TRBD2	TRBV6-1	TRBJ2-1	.	TGTGCCACTCAGACTAGCGGGCGCTACAATGAGCAGTTCTTC	CATQTSGRYNEQFF
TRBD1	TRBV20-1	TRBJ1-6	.	TGCAGTGCTAGAGATCTATTCTTTGGACAGGGGGAGTCACCCCTCCACTTT	CSARDLFFGQGESPLHF
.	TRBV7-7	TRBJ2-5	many	TGTGCCAGCAGCGTCGGACCTATCCAAGAGACCCAGTACTTC	CASSVGPIQETQYF
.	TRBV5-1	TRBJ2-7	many	TGCGCCAGCAGCATTGACAGGCCCTACGAGCAGTACTTC	CASSIDRPYEQYF
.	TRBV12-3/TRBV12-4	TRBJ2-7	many	TGTGCCAGCAGTTTAACTGTCTCCTACGAGCAGTACTTC	CASSLTVSYEQYF
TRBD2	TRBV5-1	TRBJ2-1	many	TGCGCCAGCAGCTCCAAAGCGGGAGGGCCCAGGGAGCAGTTCTTC	CASSSKAGGPREQFF
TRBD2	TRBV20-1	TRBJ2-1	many	TGCAGTGCGAGAAGCCCCCGACTAGCGGGACACAATGAGCAGTTCTTC	CSARSPRLAGHNEQFF
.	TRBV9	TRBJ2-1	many	TGTGCCAGCAGCGTAGCCACAAACAATGAGCAGTTCTTC	CASSVATNNEQFF
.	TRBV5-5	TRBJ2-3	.	TGTGCCAGCAGCTTGCCGGGTCAAGAGGGGGATACGCAGTATTTT	CASSLPGQEGDTQYF
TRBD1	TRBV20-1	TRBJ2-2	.	TGCAGTGCTAGTGGCAGGGGGCCGGTTAGCACCGGGGAGCTGTTTTTT	CSASGRGPVSTGELFF
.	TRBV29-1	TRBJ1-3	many	TGCAGCGCCTACTCTGGAAACACCATATATTTT	CSAYSGNTIYF
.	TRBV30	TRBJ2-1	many	TGTGCCTGGCGCAGGGGTTTCAATGAGCAGTTCTTC	CAWRRGFNEQFF
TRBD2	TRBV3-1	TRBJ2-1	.	TGTGCCAGCAGCCAGTTAGCGGGGGACTACGACAATGAGCAGTTCTTC	CASSQLAGDYDNEQFF
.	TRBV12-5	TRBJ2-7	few	TGTGCTAGTGGTTTGGCCAGGTACGAGCAGTACTTC	CASGLARYEQYF
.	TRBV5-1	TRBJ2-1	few	TGCGCCAGCAGCTTGGTATACGGGCACAATGAGCAGTTCTTC	CASSLVYGHNEQFF
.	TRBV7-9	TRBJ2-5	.	TGTGCCAGCAGCTTACACGCCCCTCTCAAAGAGACCCAGTACTTC	CASSLHAPLKETQYF
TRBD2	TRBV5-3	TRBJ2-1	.	TGTGCCAGGAGCTCGGGTCTAGCGGGAGGGATATACAATGAGCAGTTCTTC	CARSSGLAGGIYNEQFF
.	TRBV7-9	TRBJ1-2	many	TGTGCCAGCAGCGGAGCATTAGGAGCTAACTATGGCTACACCTTC	CASSGALGANYGYTF
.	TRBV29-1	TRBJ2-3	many	TGCATTTTGACAGGCACCATCACAGATACGCAGTATTTT	CILTGTITDTQYF
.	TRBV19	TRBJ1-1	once	TGTGCCAGTAGTATAGCGGGGGGCTTGAACACTGAAGCTTTCTTT	CASSIAGGLNTEAFF
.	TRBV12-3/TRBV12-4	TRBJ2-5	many	TGTGCCAGCAGTCCGGGTGAGACCCAGTACTTC	CASSPGETQYF
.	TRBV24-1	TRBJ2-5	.	TGTGCCACCAGTGACCAGGGGGGGGAGACCCAGTACTTC	CATSDQGGETQYF
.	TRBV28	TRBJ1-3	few	TGTGCCAGCAGTTTGGGTGTTACTGGAAACACCATATATTTT	CASSLGVTGNTIYF
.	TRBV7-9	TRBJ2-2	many	TGTGCCAGCACCCCTCATGAACAGCCCGGGGAGCTGTTTTTT	CASTPHEQPGELFF
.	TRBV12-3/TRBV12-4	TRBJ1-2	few	TGTGCCAGCAGCACCCACTGGACATCTGGCGACTATGGCTACACCTTC	CASSTHWTSGDYGYTF
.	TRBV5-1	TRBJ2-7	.	TGCGCCAGCAGCTTGGAGGGTCAGCCGACCTACGAGCAGTACTTC	CASSLEGQPTYEQYF
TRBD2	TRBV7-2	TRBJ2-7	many	TGTGCCAGCAGCTTAGCCTCTACTAGCGGCTCCTACGAGCAGTACTTC	CASSLASTSGSYEQYF
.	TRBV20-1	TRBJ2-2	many	TGCAGTGCTAGAGATCTCGGGGGAACGAACACCGGGGAGCTGTTTTTT	CSARDLGGTNTGELFF
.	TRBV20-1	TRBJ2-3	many	TGCAGTGCTAGGAGGGGGGTGACAGATACGCAGTATTTT	CSARRGVTDTQYF
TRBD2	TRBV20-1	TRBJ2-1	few	TGCAGTGCTAGAGATACTAGCGGGCGGCAGTTCTTC	CSARDTSGRQFF
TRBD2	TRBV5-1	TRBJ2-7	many	TGCGCCAGCAGTTCTAGCGGGTGGACCTACGAGCAGTACTTC	CASSSSGWTYEQYF
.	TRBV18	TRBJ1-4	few	TGTGCCAGCTCACGACCCGGACAGCTAAATGAAAAACTGTTTTTT	CASSRPGQLNEKLFF
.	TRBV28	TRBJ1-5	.	TGTGCCAGCAGTCTTGCCGGGACCCCCAATCAGCCCCAGCATTTT	CASSLAGTPNQPQHF
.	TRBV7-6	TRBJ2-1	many	TGTGCCAGCAGCTTAGACGGCAGGATTGGTTACAATGAGCAGTTCTTC	CASSLDGRIGYNEQFF
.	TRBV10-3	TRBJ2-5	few	TGTGCCATCAGTGATGTACTCGGTATGGAGACCCAGTACTTC	CAISDVLGMETQYF
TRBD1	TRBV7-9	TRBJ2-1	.	TGTGCCAGCAGCGCAACCCGGGACAGGGGGTTGTACAATGAGCAGTTCTTC	CASSATRDRGLYNEQFF
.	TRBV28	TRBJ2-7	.	TGTGCCAGCAGTTTATTATCTCGCTCCTACGAGCAGTACTTC	CASSLLSRSYEQYF
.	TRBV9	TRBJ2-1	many	TGTGCCAGCAGCGTAGGACAGGTGAATACTGAGCAGTTCTTC	CASSVGQVNTEQFF
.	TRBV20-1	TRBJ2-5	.	TGCAGTGCTCCTCGAGGGGGGGGGTTAGTCGAGACCCAGTACTTC	CSAPRGGGLVETQYF
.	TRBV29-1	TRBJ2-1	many	TGCAGCGGAGGACCCAGGCTGCTGGATGAGCAGTTCTTC	CSGGPRLLDEQFF
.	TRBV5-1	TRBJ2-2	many	TGCGCCAGCAGCTTGGAGGCTAGTATGAACACCGGGGAGCTGTTTTTT	CASSLEASMNTGELFF
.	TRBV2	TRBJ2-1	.	TGTGCCAGCACTCTGGCCGGGAGAGGGAATGAGCAGTTCTTC	CASTLAGRGNEQFF
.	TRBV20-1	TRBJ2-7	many	TGCAGTGCTTCAGGGGATCCCTACGAGCAGTACTTC	CSASGDPYEQYF
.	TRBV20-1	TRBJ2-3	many	TGCAGTGCGACTTACCTGGACAGAAGCACAGATACGCAGTATTTT	CSATYLDRSTDTQYF
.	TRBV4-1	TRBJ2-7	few	TGCGCCAGCAGCCAAGTAGCTGGCGTAACCTACGAGCAGTACTTC	CASSQVAGVTYEQYF
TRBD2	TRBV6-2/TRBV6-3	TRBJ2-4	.	TGTGCCAGCAGTCAGACTAGCTTGAACATTCAGTACTTC	CASSQTSLNIQYF
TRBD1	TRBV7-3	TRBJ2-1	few	TGTGCCAGCAGCTTACTAGGGGGCGCGTCCAATGAGCAGTTCTTC	CASSLLGGASNEQFF
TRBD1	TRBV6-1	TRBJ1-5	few	TGTGCCAGCAGCACAGGGGGCGCGGGTCCCCAGCATTTT	CASSTGGAGPQHF
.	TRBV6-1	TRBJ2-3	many	TGTGCCAGCAGGGACCGGGACCGAGGCACAAATACGCAGTATTTT	CASRDRDRGTNTQYF
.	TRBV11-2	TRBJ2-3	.	TGTGCCAGCAGCTTCCCTATGGGAGATACGCAGTATTTT	CASSFPMGDTQYF
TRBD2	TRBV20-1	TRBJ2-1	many	TGCAGTGCGGGCCTACTAGCGAATGAGCAGTTCTTC	CSAGLLANEQFF
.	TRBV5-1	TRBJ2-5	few	TGCGCCAGCAGCCAACAGGACCGGGACAACCAAGAGACCCAGTACTTC	CASSQQDRDNQETQYF